This T cell receptor beta chain was retrieved from a study of T-cell reconstitution after alpha-beta-depleted transplantation in children. At least ten counts were recorded for this clonotype. Using unique molecular identifiers, the investigators prepared the TCRbeta library. TCRdb ran MiXCR on the PCR reads and lists one entry per CDR3 protein. The sample carries roughly 120,000 distinct CDR3 sequences, about 9.4% recorded once. Between the trimmed V and J ends, which lost 0 bases and 1 base, there was a span of 3 bases. This CDR3 region has 13 residues. Germline V CDR1 and CDR2: ENHRY, SYGVKD. J is TRBJ1-1 and V is TRBV10-3, with unresolved D. The sequence derives from a human donor who donated a stem cell graft to a child with acute lymphoblastic leukemia. Material: PBMCs from the stem cell graft donor, obtained from the stem cell graft. The CDR3 coding sequence is TGTGCCATCAGTGAGTCGGGGAACACTGAAGCTTTCTTT. Amino acid sequence: CAISESGNTEAFF.